Below are 19 T cell receptor beta chains sequenced from a single sample in a study of early T cells in non-severe SARS-CoV-2 infection. One entry per CDR3 protein results from TCRdb running MiXCR on the 5' RACE reads. The sample includes about 64,000 distinct CDR3 sequences, around 13% of them seen just once. Input material: whole blood. The receptor source for this set is an adult who was a healthcare worker with PCR-confirmed SARS-CoV-2 infection or an uninfected control (not recorded which).

The chain joins TRBV6-2 or TRBV6-3 to TRBJ2-3, with D hard to call. This CDR3 region has 15 residues. Between the trimmed V and J ends, which lost 0 bases and 5 bases, there was a span of 12 bases. CDR1 and CDR2 (germline): MNHEY, SVGEGT. The DNA of the CDR3 is TGTGCCAGCAGTTACTCGGGCTCACCGGGAGATACGCAGTATTTT. This codes for CASSYSGSPGDTQYF.

The chain combines TRBV5-1 with TRBJ1-1; D might be TRBD1 (5 bases). Germline assignment: CDR1 SGHRS and CDR2 YFSETQ. The CDR3 extends over 13 amino acids. V lost 2 bases, J lost 6 bases, and 11 bases lay in between. The CDR3 DNA reads TGCGCCAGCAGCTTCACCAGGGTTGCTGAAGCTTTCTTT. Residues: CASSFTRVAEAFF.

This chain uses TRBV29-1 with TRBJ1-1; D remains ambiguous. The CDR3 runs to 13 residues. Germline V lookup: CDR1 SQVTM, CDR2 ANQGSEA. V gave up 2 bases and J gave up 2 bases, with 9 bases separating them. This CDR3 is CSVERKSNTEAFF. CDR3 coding DNA: TGCAGCGTTGAAAGGAAAAGTAACACTGAAGCTTTCTTT.

CDR3 DNA: TGTGCCAGCAGCCAAGAGGGGGTTCGGACAGATACGCAGTATTTT. Protein product: CASSQEGVRTDTQYF. The genes are TRBV3-1 and TRBJ2-3, with D perhaps given as TRBD1 or TRBD2 (5 bases each). The CDR3 totals 15 residues. V was pared by 0 bases and J by 3 bases, with 10 bases between. Per the germline V gene, CDR1 is LGHDT and CDR2 is YNNKEL (reference sequence).

The rearrangement uses TRBV5-1 and TRBJ2-7; TRBD2 might be the D (5 bases). The V end was cut by 4 bases, the J end by 0 bases, with 11 bases between. The CDR3 extends over 14 amino acids. The V gene's germline CDR1 is SGHRS and CDR2 YFSETQ. The CDR3 DNA reads TGCGCCAGCAGCCTGACCGGGGACTCCTACGAGCAGTACTTC. As protein: CASSLTGDSYEQYF.

This clonotype was seen more than once but under ten times. This chain connects TRBV5-4 to TRBJ2-1; 8 bases match TRBD2. The CDR3 consists of 14 residues. The junction had 6 bases not matched to a gene; V was cut back by 4 bases and J by 6 bases. Germline CDR1 is SGHNT and CDR2 is YYREEE (reference sequence). CDR3 coding DNA: TGTGCCAGCAGCCGTGCAGCGGGGGCCAATGAGCAGTTCTTC. It encodes CASSRAAGANEQFF.

This clonotype was detected many times. The chain has TRBV27 and TRBJ2-4; 7 nucleotides align to TRBD2. The CDR3 spans 18 residues. Germline CDR1 MNHEY, CDR2 SMNVEV (reference sequence). The junction had 10 bases not matched to a gene; V was cut back by 2 bases and J by 0 bases. CDR3 protein: CASSLSPGGSIAKNIQYF. CDR3 in DNA: TGTGCCAGCAGTTTAAGTCCGGGGGGTTCAATAGCCAAAAACATTCAGTACTTC.

The chain uses TRBV20-1 and TRBJ2-3, with 11 bases matching TRBD2. CDR3 length: 14 amino acids. V gave up 5 bases and J gave up 2 bases; unmatched junction bases: 3. The germline V gene encodes CDR1 DFQATT and CDR2 SNEGSKA (reference sequence). CDR3 in amino acids: CSASSGGHTDTQYF. CDR3 sequence (DNA): TGCAGTGCTTCTAGCGGGGGGCACACAGATACGCAGTATTTT.

This clonotype came up a few times. The genes are TRBV29-1 and TRBJ2-7; the D gene is possibly TRBD2 (5 bases). The CDR3 spans 14 residues. V shed 0 bases and J shed 2 bases, with 11 bases lying between them. Germline CDR1 is SQVTM and CDR2 is ANQGSEA. The CDR3 coding sequence is TGCAGCGTTGAAGAAAGCGGCAAAGCCTACGAGCAGTACTTC. Protein sequence: CSVEESGKAYEQYF.

This clonotype was found a few times. The J gene is TRBJ1-2, the V gene TRBV9; D may be TRBD1 (5 bases). The CDR3 covers 14 residues. The germline gives CDR1 SGDLS, CDR2 YYNGEE. The V gene lost 4 bases and the J gene lost 4 bases, with 14 bases spanning the gap. CDR3 nucleotide sequence: TGTGCCAGCAGCCGGGGGACCGCAACCTATGGCTACACCTTC. It codes for CASSRGTATYGYTF.

In its sample, this clonotype was seen a few times. The V gene is TRBV12-3 or TRBV12-4, the J gene TRBJ1-6; 7 positions agree with TRBD1. J was trimmed by 0 bases and V by 8 bases; bases with no gene match: 4. The CDR3 runs to 15 residues. The CDR3 loop reads CASLQGPSYNSPLHF. CDR3 coding DNA: TGTGCCAGCCTACAGGGGCCCTCCTATAATTCACCCCTCCACTTT.

V is TRBV30 and J is TRBJ1-2, with D possibly TRBD1 on 6 matching bases. Germline values: CDR1 GTSNPN, CDR2 SVGIG (reference sequence). CDR3 length equals 11 residues. The CDR3: CALQGGVGYTF. The DNA for the CDR3 is TGTGCATTACAGGGAGGAGTCGGCTACACCTTC.

This clonotype was detected ten times or more. The J gene is TRBJ2-1, the V gene TRBV7-6, with D perhaps matching TRBD1 or TRBD2 (5 bases each). Between the trimmed V and J ends, which lost 0 bases and 9 bases, there was a span of 21 bases. Germline CDR1 and CDR2: SGHVS and FNYEAQ. This CDR3 contains 17 residues. The CDR3 DNA reads TGTGCCAGCAGCTTAGCCGGCCGAGGGGAAACTATCGCTGAGCAGTTCTTC. Translating it yields CASSLAGRGETIAEQFF.

This chain joins TRBV5-1 and TRBJ1-6; the D gene is possibly TRBD1 (5 bases). V lost 0 bases and J 15 bases, leaving 16 bases between the germline ends. The CDR3 is 14 amino acids. Germline V lookup: CDR1 SGHRS, CDR2 YFSETQ. Written as DNA, the CDR3 is TGCGCCAGCAGCTTGGCCCAGACAGCAGGGCGCCTCCACTTT. It codes for CASSLAQTAGRLHF.

V gene TRBV4-3 combines with J gene TRBJ2-3, with D possibly TRBD2 on 6 matching bases. Germline V gene data show CDR1 as LGHNA and CDR2 as YSLEER. Trimming removed 0 bases from V and 4 bases from J, with 17 bases in between. The CDR3 has 17 residues. CDR3 protein: CASSQDHRSGWADTQYF. As DNA, the CDR3 is TGCGCCAGCAGCCAAGATCATAGGAGCGGGTGGGCAGATACGCAGTATTTT.

This clonotype was counted at least ten times. Here the CDR3 reads CSAPGPPYNEQFF. The CDR3, as DNA: TGCAGTGCTCCGGGGCCCCCCTACAATGAGCAGTTCTTC. The rearrangement joins TRBV20-1 to TRBJ2-1; D tentatively reads TRBD1 or TRBD2 (5 bases each). Germline CDR1 is DFQATT and CDR2 is SNEGSKA (reference sequence). Trimming took 5 bases from V and 2 from J, leaving 10 bases between them. The CDR3 length is 13 residues.

This clonotype was recorded a few times. The J gene is TRBJ2-1, the V gene TRBV3-1, with 14 bases matching TRBD2. Germline V gives CDR1 LGHDT, CDR2 YNNKEL (reference sequence). CDR3 size: 16 residues. With 1 base clipped from V and 6 bases from J, the junction kept 2 bases outside the gene matches. CDR3 DNA: TGTGCCAGCAGCCAAGCGGGACTAGCGGGGGTCAATGAGCAGTTCTTC. This translates into CASSQAGLAGVNEQFF.

This clonotype was recorded a few times. The CDR3 reads CASSSSRVTNEKLFF. In nucleotides, the CDR3 is TGTGCCAGCAGCAGCAGCCGAGTCACTAATGAAAAACTGTTTTTT. This rearrangement joins TRBV7-6 to TRBJ1-4, with no clear D. The ends were cut back, 5 bases at V and 2 bases at J, with 12 bases in the middle. Germline V lookup: CDR1 SGHVS, CDR2 FNYEAQ. This CDR3 is 15 amino acids long. Filled out from reference TRBV7-6 and TRBJ1-4, the complete variable domain reads GAGVSQSPRYKVTKRGQDVALRCDPISGHVSLYWYRQALGQGPEFLTYFNYEAQQDKSGLPNDRFSAERPEGSISTLTIQRTEQRDSAMYRCASSSSRVTNEKLFFGSGTQLSVL.

This clonotype has just a few counts. The genes are TRBV2 and TRBJ2-2, with D hard to call. V was clipped by 4 bases and J by 0 bases, with 6 bases between them. Germline V gives CDR1 SNHLY, CDR2 FYNNEI. The CDR3 runs 14 residues. Here the CDR3 reads CASSGNTNTGELFF. In nucleotides, the CDR3 is TGTGCCAGCAGTGGAAATACGAACACCGGGGAGCTGTTTTTT.